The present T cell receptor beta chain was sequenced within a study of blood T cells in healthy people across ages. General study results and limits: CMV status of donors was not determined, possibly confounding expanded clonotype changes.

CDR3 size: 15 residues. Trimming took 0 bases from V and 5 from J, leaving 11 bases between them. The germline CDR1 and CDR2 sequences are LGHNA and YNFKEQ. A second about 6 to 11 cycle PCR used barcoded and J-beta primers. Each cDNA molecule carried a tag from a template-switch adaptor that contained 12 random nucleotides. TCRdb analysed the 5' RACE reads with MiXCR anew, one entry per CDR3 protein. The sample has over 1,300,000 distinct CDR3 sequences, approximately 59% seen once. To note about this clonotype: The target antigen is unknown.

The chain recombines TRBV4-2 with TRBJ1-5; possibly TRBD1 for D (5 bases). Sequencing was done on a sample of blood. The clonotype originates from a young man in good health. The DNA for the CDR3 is TGTGCCAGCAGCCAAGACCCGGGGGAGGATCAGCCCCAGCATTTT. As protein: CASSQDPGEDQPQHF.